This passage covers 13 T cell receptor beta chains from one sample sequenced in a study of T cells in Graves' hyperthyroidism and ophthalmopathy. TCR beta CDR3 regions were amplified from RNA transcripts. Using the HTBI primer set, a first-round RT-PCR was run on the TCR CDR3. Each CDR3 protein is one row after TCRdb ran MiXCR on the multiplex PCR reads. The sample carries roughly 560,000 distinct CDR3 sequences, roughly 14% recorded once. The sample was blood. The receptors derive from a woman in her forties with Graves' ophthalmopathy.

This chain joins TRBV4-2 and TRBJ2-2, with no clear D. Trimming stripped 3 bases from V and 1 base from J, with 12 bases between. Germline loops: CDR1 LGHNA, CDR2 YNFKEQ. This CDR3 has 16 residues. The CDR3 loop is CASSQPVSRNTGELFF. CDR3 sequence (DNA): TGTGCCAGCAGCCAGCCAGTCAGCCGGAACACCGGGGAGCTGTTTTTT.

This clonotype has at least ten counts. CDR3 sequence (DNA): TGTGCCAGTAGTTCGAGACAGGGAGGGAGCAATCAGCCCCAGCATTTT. It translates to CASSSRQGGSNQPQHF. The rearrangement joins TRBV19 to TRBJ1-5; 7 bases line up with TRBD1. CDR3 size: 16 residues. Looked up from germline, CDR1 is LNHDA and CDR2 is SQIVND (reference sequence). The trim removed 5 bases at V and 1 base at J, leaving 8 bases unmatched.

This clonotype occurred many times. The chain is built from TRBV15 and TRBJ2-7; 9 bases align to TRBD2. CDR3 length: 15 amino acids. Germline V gene data show CDR1 as LNHNV and CDR2 as YYDKDF (reference sequence). V gave up 0 bases and J gave up 5 bases; unmatched junction bases: 5. This CDR3 is CATSRDRASGNEQYF. The CDR3 bases are TGTGCCACCAGCAGAGATCGAGCTAGCGGGAACGAGCAGTACTTC.

At least ten counts were recorded for this clonotype. The V gene is TRBV6-2 or TRBV6-3, the J gene TRBJ2-7, with D maybe TRBD2 (5 bases). V shed 2 bases and J shed 7 bases, with 12 bases lying between them. The germline gives CDR1 MNHEY, CDR2 SVGEGT. This CDR3 region has 13 residues. The CDR3 is CASSYQLAREQYF. The CDR3 bases are TGTGCCAGCAGTTACCAGCTAGCTAGGGAGCAGTACTTC.

This clonotype has a count of ten or more. The rearrangement uses TRBV29-1 and TRBJ1-2; D gene uncertain. The germline V and J ends were trimmed by 4 bases and 6 bases, with 9 bases remaining between them. The CDR3 consists of 11 residues. Germline-derived CDR1 and CDR2 are SQVTM and ANQGSEA. The CDR3 region is CSVVGSDGYTF. CDR3 bases: TGCAGCGTTGTAGGGAGTGATGGCTACACCTTC.

This clonotype was counted at least ten times. The J gene is TRBJ2-5, the V gene TRBV9; 9 bases agree with TRBD2. This CDR3 comprises 14 residues. Germline V lookup: CDR1 SGDLS, CDR2 YYNGEE. Trimming at V came to 1 base and at J to 5 bases, leaving 3 bases not matched to a gene. The CDR3 here is CASSVFSGGETQYF. For the CDR3, the DNA is TGTGCCAGCAGCGTATTCAGCGGGGGGGAGACCCAGTACTTC.

This clonotype occurred many times. V is TRBV6-2 or TRBV6-3 and J is TRBJ2-7, with TRBD2 matching over 8 bases. The CDR3 totals 15 residues. V trimming: 6 bases; J trimming: 3 bases; junction bases outside the gene matches: 10. Germline V CDR1 and CDR2: MNHEY, SVGEGT. This chain's CDR3 is CASSTTSGHFYEQYF. The CDR3 region has the DNA TGTGCCAGCAGCACCACTAGCGGTCACTTCTACGAGCAGTACTTC.

This clonotype was detected ten times or more. The rearrangement joins TRBV6-5 to TRBJ2-7, with D perhaps TRBD1 (6 bases). Germline CDR1 is MNHEY and CDR2 is SVGAGI. The V and J ends lost 0 bases and 1 base respectively, with 13 bases between them. The CDR3 runs 16 residues. The CDR3 here is CASSYSRTGISYEQYF. The CDR3 DNA reads as TGTGCCAGCAGTTACTCGAGAACAGGGATATCCTACGAGCAGTACTTC.

The chain recombines TRBV11-1 with TRBJ1-5; 8 bases are a match to TRBD1. The CDR3 has 17 amino acids. CDR1 and CDR2 (germline): SGHAT, FQDESV (reference sequence). V dropped 5 bases and J dropped 3; count of bases not matched to a gene: 12. The CDR3 here is CASSLGVGQGLNQPQHF. CDR3 DNA sequence: TGTGCCAGCAGCCTGGGGGTAGGACAGGGCCTCAATCAGCCCCAGCATTTT.

This clonotype was counted ten times or more. The genes are TRBV29-1 and TRBJ2-5, with D unclear. V gave up 4 bases and J gave up 1 base, with 10 bases separating them. The CDR3 sequence is 13 residues long. Germline V gives CDR1 SQVTM, CDR2 ANQGSEA. CDR3 sequence: CSVGAVTQETQYF. The CDR3 nucleotides read TGCAGCGTTGGGGCAGTCACCCAAGAGACCCAGTACTTC.

This clonotype was picked up many times. The CDR3 protein is CASSQASSYNEQFF. For the CDR3, the DNA is TGTGCCAGCAGCCAGGCAAGCTCCTACAATGAGCAGTTCTTC. The chain links TRBV14 to TRBJ2-1; D unclear. The V gene lost 3 bases and the J gene lost 0 bases, with 6 bases spanning the gap. Germline V gene data show CDR1 as SGHDN and CDR2 as FVKESK. CDR3 size: 14 residues.

Regarding this clonotype: Just one base apart from a much larger clone, this may be a read error. The V and J genes are TRBV19 and TRBJ2-7; 9 bases match TRBD2. Germline CDR1 and CDR2: LNHDA and SQIVND (reference sequence). The CDR3 contains 16 residues. The CDR3 region has the DNA TGTGCCAGTAGTATAGACGTGACTAGCGGCAGCTACAAGCAGTACTTC. The encoded protein is CASSIDVTSGSYKQYF.

This rearrangement joins TRBV19 to TRBJ1-6; D gene uncertain. The germline V gene has CDR1 LNHDA and CDR2 SQIVND (reference sequence). Trimming stripped 1 base from V and 7 bases from J, with 8 bases between. The CDR3 is made up of 14 amino acids. The CDR3 region is CASSIGVPNSPLHF. CDR3 sequence (DNA): TGTGCCAGTAGTATAGGGGTTCCCAATTCACCCCTCCACTTT. The whole variable domain, filled in from reference TRBV19 and TRBJ1-6, reads DGGITQSPKYLFRKEGQNVTLSCEQNLNHDAMYWYRQDPGQGLRLIYYSQIVNDFQKGDIAEGYSVSREKKESFPLTVTSAQKNPTAFYLCASSIGVPNSPLHFGNGTRLTVT.